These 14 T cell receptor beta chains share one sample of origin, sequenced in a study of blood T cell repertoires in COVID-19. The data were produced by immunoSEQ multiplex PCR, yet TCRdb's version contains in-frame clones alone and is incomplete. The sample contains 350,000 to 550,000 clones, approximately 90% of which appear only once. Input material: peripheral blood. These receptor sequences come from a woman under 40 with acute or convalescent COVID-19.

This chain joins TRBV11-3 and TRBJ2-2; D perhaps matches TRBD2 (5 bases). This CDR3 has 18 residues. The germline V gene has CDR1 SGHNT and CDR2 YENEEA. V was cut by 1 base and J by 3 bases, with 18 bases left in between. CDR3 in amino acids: CASSLGGGRRADTGELFF. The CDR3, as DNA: TGTGCCAGCAGCTTAGGCGGTGGGAGACGGGCGGACACCGGGGAGCTGTTTTTT.

CDR3 sequence reads: CASSFSPAKNIQYF. The CDR3, as DNA: TGTGCCAGCAGTTTTAGTCCAGCCAAAAACATTCAGTACTTC. J is TRBJ2-4 and V is TRBV28; D gene uncertain. Germline CDR1 reads MDHEN; CDR2 reads SYDVKM. V lost 3 bases and J lost 0, with 6 bases in between. This CDR3 is 14 amino acids long.

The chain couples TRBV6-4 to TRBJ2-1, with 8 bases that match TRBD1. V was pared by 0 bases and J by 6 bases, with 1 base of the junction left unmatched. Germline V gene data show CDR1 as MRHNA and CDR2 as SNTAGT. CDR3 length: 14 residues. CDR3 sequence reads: CASSDSDRANEQFF. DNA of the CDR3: TGTGCCAGCAGTGACTCGGACAGGGCCAATGAGCAGTTCTTC.

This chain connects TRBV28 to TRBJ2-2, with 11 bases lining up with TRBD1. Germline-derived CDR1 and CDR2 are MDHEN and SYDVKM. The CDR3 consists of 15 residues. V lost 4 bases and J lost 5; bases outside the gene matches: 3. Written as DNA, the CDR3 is TGTGCCAGCAGTTCGGACAGGGGGCGAACCGGGGAGCTGTTTTTT. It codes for CASSSDRGRTGELFF.

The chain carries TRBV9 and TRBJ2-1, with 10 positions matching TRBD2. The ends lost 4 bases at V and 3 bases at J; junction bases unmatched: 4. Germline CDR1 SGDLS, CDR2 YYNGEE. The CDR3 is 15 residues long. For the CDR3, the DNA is TGTGCCAGCAGCCCTGCTAGCGGGAGCTACAATGAGCAGTTCTTC. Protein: CASSPASGSYNEQFF. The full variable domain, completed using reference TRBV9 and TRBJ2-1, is DSGVTQTPKHLITATGQRVTLRCSPRSGDLSVYWYQQSLDQGLQFLIQYYNGEERAKGNILERFSAQQFPDLHSELNLSSLELGDSALYFCASSPASGSYNEQFFGPGTRLTVL.

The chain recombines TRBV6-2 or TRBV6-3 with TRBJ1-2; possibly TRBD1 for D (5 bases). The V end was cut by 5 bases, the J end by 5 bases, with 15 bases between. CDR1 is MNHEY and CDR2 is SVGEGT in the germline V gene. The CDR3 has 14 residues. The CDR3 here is CASSLAEGFYGYTF. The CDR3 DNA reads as TGTGCCAGCAGTCTCGCGGAGGGGTTTTATGGCTACACCTTC.

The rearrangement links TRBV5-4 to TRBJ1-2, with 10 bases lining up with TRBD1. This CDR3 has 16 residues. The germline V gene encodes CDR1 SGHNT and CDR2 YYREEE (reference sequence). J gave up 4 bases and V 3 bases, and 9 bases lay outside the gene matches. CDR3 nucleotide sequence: TGTGCCAGCAGCTCGGGACAGGGGAGGCCACCCTATGGCTACACCTTC. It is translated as CASSSGQGRPPYGYTF.

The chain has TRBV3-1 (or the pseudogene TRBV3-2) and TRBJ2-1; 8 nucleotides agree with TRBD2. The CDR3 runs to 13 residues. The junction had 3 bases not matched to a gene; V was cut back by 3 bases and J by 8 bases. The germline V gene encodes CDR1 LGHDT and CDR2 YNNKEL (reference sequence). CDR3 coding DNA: TGTGCCAGCAGCCACGGGGGGGCCGATGAGCAGTTCTTC. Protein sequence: CASSHGGADEQFF.

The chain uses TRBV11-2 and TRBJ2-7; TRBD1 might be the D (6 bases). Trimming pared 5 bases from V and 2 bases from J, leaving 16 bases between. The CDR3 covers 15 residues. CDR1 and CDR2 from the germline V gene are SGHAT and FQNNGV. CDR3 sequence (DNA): TGTGCCAGCAGCCGTCAAGCTGGGACACCCTACGAGCAGTACTTC. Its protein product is CASSRQAGTPYEQYF.

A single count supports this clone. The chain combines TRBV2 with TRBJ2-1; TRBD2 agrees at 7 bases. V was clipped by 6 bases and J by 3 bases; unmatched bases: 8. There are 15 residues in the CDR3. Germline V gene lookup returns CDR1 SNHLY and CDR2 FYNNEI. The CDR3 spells CASSALGGIYNEQFF. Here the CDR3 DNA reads TGTGCCAGCAGCGCGTTGGGAGGGATCTACAATGAGCAGTTCTTC.

The CDR3 nucleotides are TGTGCCTCCTTAAGGACTAGCGGGGGTTTTCTGACAGATACGCAGTATTTT. Its protein product is CASLRTSGGFLTDTQYF. V usage is TRBV19 and J usage is TRBJ2-3, with TRBD2 matching over 13 bases. The V gene's germline CDR1 is LNHDA and CDR2 SQIVND (reference sequence). This CDR3 comprises 17 residues. V dropped 11 bases and J dropped 3; count of bases not matched to a gene: 14.

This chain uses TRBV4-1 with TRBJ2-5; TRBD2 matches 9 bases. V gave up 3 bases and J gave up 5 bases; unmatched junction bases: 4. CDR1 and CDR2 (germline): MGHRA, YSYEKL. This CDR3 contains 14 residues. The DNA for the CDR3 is TGCGCCAGCAGCCAGCTGACTAGCGGCGAGACCCAGTACTTC. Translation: CASSQLTSGETQYF.

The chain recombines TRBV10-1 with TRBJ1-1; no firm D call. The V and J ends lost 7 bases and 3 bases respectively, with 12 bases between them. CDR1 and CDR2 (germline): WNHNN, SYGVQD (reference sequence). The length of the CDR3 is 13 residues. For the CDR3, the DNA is TGCGCCAGCAAGGAGCGATCTTACACTGAAGCTTTCTTT. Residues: CASKERSYTEAFF.

The CDR3 protein is CASRDWGVVRNQPQHF. CDR3 nucleotides: TGTGCCAGCAGGGATTGGGGGGTGGTACGAAATCAGCCCCAGCATTTT. The chain couples TRBV21-1 to TRBJ1-5. TRBV21-1 is described as a pseudogene. This CDR3 region has 16 residues.